These 13 T cell receptor beta chains share one sample of origin, sequenced in a study of shared clonotypes between healthy human individuals. The naive CD8 fraction comprised CD45RO-negative cells positively selected for CCR7 and excluded terminally differentiated effector memory CD45RA+ cells. Repertoires were generated with immunoSEQ multiplex PCR, while TCRdb's copy carries only in-frame clones and drops some. This repertoire shows some 2,000,000 clones, 85% to 95% found once; its top ten account for 0.85% to 1.2%. Material for sequencing was naive CD8+ T cells sorted from blood. Every receptor here comes from a man younger than 30 in good health.

This chain links TRBV6-5 with TRBJ2-7; 7 positions match TRBD2. In germline, CDR1 is MNHEY, CDR2 SVGAGI. After removal of 0 bases from V and 5 bases from J, the junction contained 7 bases not matched to a gene. CDR3 length equals 15 residues. The CDR3, as DNA: TGTGCCAGCAGTTACTCTGGGACTACCCTCAACGAGCAGTACTTC. The encoded protein is CASSYSGTTLNEQYF.

CDR3 coding DNA: TGTGCCAGCAGTGAAGCGTACGACAGAGTCCTCCGGGAGACCCAGTACTTC. Protein sequence: CASSEAYDRVLRETQYF. This chain joins TRBV6-1 and TRBJ2-5, with D perhaps matching TRBD1 (5 bases). The germline V and J ends were trimmed by 0 bases and 5 bases, with 19 bases remaining between them. The CDR3 runs to 17 residues. Germline-derived CDR1 and CDR2 are MNHNS and SASEGT.

The chain recombines TRBV5-6 with TRBJ2-3; 9 bases line up with TRBD2. CDR3 size: 16 residues. CDR1 SGHDT and CDR2 YYEEEE come from the germline V gene. Germline trimming cut 4 bases from V and 0 bases from J; bases unmatched to any gene: 6. The CDR3 is CASSETSGLSTDTQYF. In DNA form, the CDR3 reads TGTGCCAGCAGCGAAACTAGCGGGCTAAGCACAGATACGCAGTATTTT. Full variable domain (outside the CDR3, taken from reference TRBV5-6 and TRBJ2-3): DAGVTQSPTHLIKTRGQQVTLRCSPKSGHDTVSWYQQALGQGPQFIFQYYEEEERQRGNFPDRFSGHQFPNYSSELNVNALLLGDSALYLCASSETSGLSTDTQYFGPGTRLTVL.

This chain uses TRBV7-8 with TRBJ1-5; 8 bases align to TRBD1. Germline CDR1 and CDR2: SGHVS and FQNEAQ. V was clipped by 5 bases and J by 3 bases; unmatched bases: 3. This CDR3 has 14 amino acids. The CDR3 DNA reads as TGTGCCAGCAGCAGGACAGGGTTCAATCAGCCCCAGCATTTT. Amino acid sequence: CASSRTGFNQPQHF.

As to this clone: One junction end disagrees with the germline gene, perhaps due to a read error. The chain links TRBV2 to TRBJ1-4; D gene ambiguous. Germline V gene sequence: CDR1 SNHLY, CDR2 FYNNEI. The CDR3 consists of 18 residues. The CDR3 loop reads CASYFDREIRSTNEKLFF. In DNA, the CDR3 is TGTGCCAGTTACTTTGACCGGGAGATAAGGTCAACAAATGAAAAACTGTTTTTT.

Comment on this clone: The identical CDR3 is also encoded by other nucleotide sequences in the sample. The chain is built from TRBV19 and TRBJ2-1; weak D call: TRBD2 (5 bases). This CDR3 is built from 13 residues. Germline V CDR1 and CDR2: LNHDA, SQIVND (reference sequence). V dropped 2 bases and J dropped 5 bases, with 7 bases sitting between them. The chain's CDR3 is CASSIPGNNEQFF. CDR3 DNA sequence: TGTGCCAGTAGTATACCGGGGAACAATGAGCAGTTCTTC.

Concerning this clone: Other nucleotide sequences in the sample specify the same CDR3. The chain carries TRBV5-1 and TRBJ2-7, with D uncertain. The CDR3 contains 14 residues. Trimming took 0 bases from V and 0 from J, leaving 7 bases between them. CDR1 is SGHRS, CDR2 YFSETQ, per germline. The CDR3 nucleotides read TGCGCCAGCAGCTTGGGTGGCAGCTCCTACGAGCAGTACTTC. Protein sequence: CASSLGGSSYEQYF.

This clone is a singleton in its sample. The DNA for the CDR3 is TGTGCCATCAGTGAGCCCCCCCACGAGCAGTACTTC. Translating it yields CAISEPPHEQYF. V is TRBV10-3 and J is TRBJ2-7, with D unresolved. The V gene lost 2 bases and the J gene lost 5 bases, with 7 bases spanning the gap. The CDR3 spans 12 residues. Germline V gene lookup returns CDR1 ENHRY and CDR2 SYGVKD.

This chain uses TRBV5-1 with TRBJ2-5; D is possibly TRBD2 (5 bases). The DNA end is a closer match to TRBJ2-7, so the J assignment may be wrong. CDR1 is SGHRS, CDR2 YFSETQ, per germline. The CDR3 totals 13 residues. The DNA for the CDR3 is TGCGCCAGCAGCTTGAGCCTAGCTTCCGAGCAGTACTTC. This translates into CASSLSLASEQYF.

This clone was seen more than once but under ten times. The V and J genes are TRBV11-2 and TRBJ1-1; TRBD1 aligns across 7 bases. Germline V CDR1 and CDR2: SGHAT, FQNNGV. This CDR3 has 13 residues. V lost 3 bases to trimming and J lost 3 bases; unmatched junction nucleotides: 1. The CDR3 reads CASSLGQYTEAFF. CDR3 bases: TGTGCCAGCAGCTTGGGACAGTACACTGAAGCTTTCTTT.

The chain carries TRBV13 and TRBJ1-6; maybe TRBD1 (5 bases). This CDR3 contains 13 residues. V was shortened by 5 bases and J by 7 bases, with 9 bases between the two germline ends. Germline CDR1 PRHDT, CDR2 FYEKMQ (reference sequence). The CDR3 DNA reads TGTGCCAGCAGCCAGACAGAAAATTCACCCCTCCACTTT. Protein sequence: CASSQTENSPLHF.

The chain has TRBV30 and TRBJ1-4; D unresolved. Trimming removed 5 bases from V and 7 bases from J, with 11 bases in between. Germline V lookup: CDR1 GTSNPN, CDR2 SVGIG (reference sequence). This CDR3 is 12 amino acids long. This CDR3 is CAWAIGGEKLFF. DNA for the CDR3: TGTGCCTGGGCCATAGGAGGTGAAAAACTGTTTTTT.

The sample holds one count of this clone. J is TRBJ2-2 and V is TRBV30; a possible D gene is TRBD1 (6 bases). The CDR3 contains 14 residues. Germline assignment: CDR1 GTSNPN and CDR2 SVGIG (reference sequence). V shed 5 bases and J shed 0 bases, with 10 bases lying between them. CDR3 sequence: CAWDSGANTGELFF. The CDR3 coding sequence is TGTGCCTGGGATTCAGGGGCGAACACCGGGGAGCTGTTTTTT.